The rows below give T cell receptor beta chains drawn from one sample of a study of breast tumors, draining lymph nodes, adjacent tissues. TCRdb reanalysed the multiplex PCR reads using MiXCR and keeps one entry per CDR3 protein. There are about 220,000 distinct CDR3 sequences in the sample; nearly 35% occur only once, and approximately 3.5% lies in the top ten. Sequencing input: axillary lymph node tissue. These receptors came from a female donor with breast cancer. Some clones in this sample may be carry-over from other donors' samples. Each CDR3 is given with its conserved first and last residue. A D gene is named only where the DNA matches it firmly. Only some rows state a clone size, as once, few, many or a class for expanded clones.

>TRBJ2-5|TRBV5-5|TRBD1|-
TGTGCCAGCAGCCTGACAGGGGTTGAGACCCAGTACTTC
CASSLTGVETQYF
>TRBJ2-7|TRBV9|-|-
TGTGCCAGCAGCCAGACTAGGGGGAGGGCCCTCGGGCAGTACTTC
CASSQTRGRALGQYF
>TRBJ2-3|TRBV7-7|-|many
TGTGCTAGCAGCCCTCGGACGGGGGCAGATACGCAGTATTTT
CASSPRTGADTQYF
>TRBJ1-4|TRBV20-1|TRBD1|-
TGCAGTGCTAGAGATCGCCGGACAGGGCCTGCAACTAATGAAAAACTGTTTTTT
CSARDRRTGPATNEKLFF
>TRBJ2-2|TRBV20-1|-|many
TGCAGTGTACCCAGGGTGTCCGGGGAGCTGTTTTTT
CSVPRVSGELFF
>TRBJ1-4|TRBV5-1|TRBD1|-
TGCGCCAGCAGCCGGGACAGCGTTAATGAAAAACTGTTTTTT
CASSRDSVNEKLFF
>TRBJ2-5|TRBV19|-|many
TGTGCCAGTAGTGACGGAGGTAGGGGAGAGACCCAGTACTTC
CASSDGGRGETQYF
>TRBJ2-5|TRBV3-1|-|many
TGTGCCAGCAGCCAAGCAGGGGCGGAGACCCAGTACTTC
CASSQAGAETQYF
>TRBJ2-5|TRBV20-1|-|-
TGCAGTGCTAGAGGGCGCGGGACCCAGTACTTC
CSARGRGTQYF
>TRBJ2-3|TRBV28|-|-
TGTGCCAGCAGTTTTCTCCTGGGGACAGATACGCAGTATTTT
CASSFLLGTDTQYF
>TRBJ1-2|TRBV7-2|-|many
TGTGCCAGCAGCCCCCCGTGGGGTGGCTACACCTTC
CASSPPWGGYTF
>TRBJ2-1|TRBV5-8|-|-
TGTGCCAGCAGCTTGGAAATTAGGGGCGCGGACAATGAGCAGTTCTTC
CASSLEIRGADNEQFF
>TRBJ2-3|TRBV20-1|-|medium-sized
TGCAGTGCACGACTCCCGCCACGCACAGATACGCAGTATTTT
CSARLPPRTDTQYF
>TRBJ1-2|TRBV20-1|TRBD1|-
TGCAGTGCTACCGATTGGGACAGGGATCGAGGCTACACCTTC
CSATDWDRDRGYTF
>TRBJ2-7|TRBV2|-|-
TGTGCCAGCAGTGGTGGGCACAGCTCCTACGAGCAGTACTTC
CASSGGHSSYEQYF
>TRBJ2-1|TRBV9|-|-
TGTGCCAGCAGCGTAGCACCGAACTCCTACAATGAGCAGTTCTTC
CASSVAPNSYNEQFF
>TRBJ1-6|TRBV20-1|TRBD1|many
TGCAGTACGGGCCGGGACAGGGGGAATTCACCCCTCCACTTT
CSTGRDRGNSPLHF
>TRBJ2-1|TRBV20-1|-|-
TGCAGTGCTCTTGCTGTCCGAACCTACACTGAGCAGTTCTTC
CSALAVRTYTEQFF
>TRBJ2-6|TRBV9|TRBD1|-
TGTGCCAGCAGCGTAGGGGCAGGGGGCTTAGCTGGGGCCAACGTCCTGACTTTC
CASSVGAGGLAGANVLTF
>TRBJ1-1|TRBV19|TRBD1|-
TGTGCCAGTAGTGCCTTACAGGGGCCTGAAGCTTTCTTT
CASSALQGPEAFF
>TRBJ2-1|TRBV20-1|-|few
TGCAGTGCTAGAGATCCGGGGGCCTACAATGAGCAGTTCTTC
CSARDPGAYNEQFF
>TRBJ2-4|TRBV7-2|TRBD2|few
TGTGCCAGCAGCCTCACAGCGGGGGGAAACATTCAGTACTTC
CASSLTAGGNIQYF
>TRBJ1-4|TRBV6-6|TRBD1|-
TGTGCCAGCAGTACGACAGGGGTTAATGAAAAACTGTTTTTT
CASSTTGVNEKLFF
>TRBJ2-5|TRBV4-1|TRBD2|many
TGCGCCAGCAGCCTGGGAAGGCTAGCGGGAGTAGAGACCCAGTACTTC
CASSLGRLAGVETQYF
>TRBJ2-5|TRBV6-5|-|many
TGTGCCAGCACCGTCCCCAAGGGGGAGACCCAGTACTTC
CASTVPKGETQYF
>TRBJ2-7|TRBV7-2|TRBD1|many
TGTGCCAGCAGCCGTCGACAGGGGGACTCCTACGAGCAGTACTTC
CASSRRQGDSYEQYF
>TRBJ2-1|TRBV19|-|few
TGTGCCAGTAGTATTTCCGTAAATGAGCAGTTCTTC
CASSISVNEQFF
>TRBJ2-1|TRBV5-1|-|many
TGTGCCAGCAGCCTCGAGGGGACCTACAATGAGCAGTTCTTC
CASSLEGTYNEQFF
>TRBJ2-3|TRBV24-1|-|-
TGTGCCAGCAGCCTTAGCGGTATTTCCACAGATACGCAGTATTTT
CASSLSGISTDTQYF
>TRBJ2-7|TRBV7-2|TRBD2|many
TGTGCCAGCAGCCGGACTAGCGGGCTCTCCTACGAGCAGTACTTC
CASSRTSGLSYEQYF
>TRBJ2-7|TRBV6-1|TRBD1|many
TGTGCCACCGGACAGGGGTCCCACGAGCAGTACTTC
CATGQGSHEQYF
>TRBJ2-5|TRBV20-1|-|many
TGCAGTGCTAGAGATCCGGGGCAAGAGACCCAGTACTTC
CSARDPGQETQYF
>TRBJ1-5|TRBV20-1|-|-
TGCAGTGCTAGAGAGATTTCGGGACTAGCTCATAACCAGCATTTT
CSAREISGLAHNQHF
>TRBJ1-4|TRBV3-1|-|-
TGTGCCAGCAGCCAAGCGGTTGAAAAACTGTTTTTT
CASSQAVEKLFF
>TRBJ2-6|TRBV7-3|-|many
TGTGCCAGCAGCGCCGGACGGACAAGCTCTGGGGCCAACGTCCTGACTTTC
CASSAGRTSSGANVLTF
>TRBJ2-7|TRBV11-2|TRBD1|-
TGTGCCAGCAGCTTAGCCTGGACAGGGGGGGAGCAGTACTTC
CASSLAWTGGEQYF
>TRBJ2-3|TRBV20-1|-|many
TGCAGTGCACTGATTCGGACAGATACGCAGTATTTT
CSALIRTDTQYF
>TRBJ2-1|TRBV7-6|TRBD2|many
TGTGCCAGCAGCTTAGTGCGCGGGGGGGCCAGTGAGCAGTTCTTC
CASSLVRGGASEQFF
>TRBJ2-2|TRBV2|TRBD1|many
TGTGCCAGCAGTGCTGACAGGGCCACGAACACCGGGGAGCTGTTTTTT
CASSADRATNTGELFF
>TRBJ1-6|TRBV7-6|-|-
TGTGCCAGCAGCTCCGACGCAGGGGTGGATTCACCCCTCCACTTT
CASSSDAGVDSPLHF
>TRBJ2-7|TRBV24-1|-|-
TGTGCCACCAGTGACCGGACAGTCTCCTACGAGCAGTACTTC
CATSDRTVSYEQYF
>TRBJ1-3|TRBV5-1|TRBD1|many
TGCGCCAGCAGCCCCCGACAGGGGACCTCTGGAAACACCATATATTTT
CASSPRQGTSGNTIYF
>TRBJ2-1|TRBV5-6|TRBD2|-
TGTGCCAGCAGCCTCGGACTAGCGGGAGGTATCCATGAGCAGTTCTTC
CASSLGLAGGIHEQFF
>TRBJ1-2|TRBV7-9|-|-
TGTGCCAGCAGCCCGGACAAGTGGGGAAACTATGGCTACCCCTTC
CASSPDKWGNYGYPF
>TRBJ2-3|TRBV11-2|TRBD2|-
TGTGCCAGCAGCTGGCCCGGGACTAGCGCGGGGATCACAGATACGCAGTATTTT
CASSWPGTSAGITDTQYF
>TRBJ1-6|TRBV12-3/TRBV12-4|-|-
TGTGCCAGCAGGGGGCACTCACCCCTCCACTTT
CASRGHSPLHF
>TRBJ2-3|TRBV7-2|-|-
TGTGCCAGCAGCTTGGATGGCCTCGGTGGAGATACGCAGTATTTT
CASSLDGLGGDTQYF
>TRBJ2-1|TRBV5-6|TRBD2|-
TGTGCCAGCAGCTTGGACCTCCCTAGCGGGATTGGCGAGCAGTTCTTC
CASSLDLPSGIGEQFF
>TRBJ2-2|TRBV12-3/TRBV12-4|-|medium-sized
TGTGCCAGCAGGTTGCGGGGGAACACCGGGGAGCTGTTTTTT
CASRLRGNTGELFF